This TCR beta chain was profiled in a study of CD8+ T cells in alopecia areata. As for treatment: oral pan-JAK inhibitor, 5-10 mg twice daily. The study team obtained lesional scalp punch biopsies and peripheral blood from alopecia areata patients. About this clone: The antigen is not known.

As the sequencing template, cDNA was produced by extracting RNA and reverse transcribing it. TCRdb's copy holds only in-frame clones and misses some; the assay was immunoSEQ multiplex PCR. The sample lists some 96,000 clones, more than 55% occurring once. Study-wide points: Many expanded lesional clones stayed in scalp and blood while on tofacitinib. Tofacitinib significantly lowered scalp clonality and expanded CD8+ clones among the top 100.

In germline, CDR1 is SQVTM, CDR2 ANQGSEA. J was trimmed by 0 bases and V by 6 bases; bases with no gene match: 7. The CDR3 extends over 14 amino acids. J is TRBJ2-7 and V is TRBV29-1; 8 bases fit TRBD2. The source is a human donor with alopecia areata. The sequenced sample was CD8+ T cells sorted from blood, obtained at week 4, from a patient treated with tofacitinib. The CDR3 spells CSVLGLESSYEQYF. The DNA for the CDR3 is TGCAGCGTACTGGGACTAGAGAGCTCCTACGAGCAGTACTTC.